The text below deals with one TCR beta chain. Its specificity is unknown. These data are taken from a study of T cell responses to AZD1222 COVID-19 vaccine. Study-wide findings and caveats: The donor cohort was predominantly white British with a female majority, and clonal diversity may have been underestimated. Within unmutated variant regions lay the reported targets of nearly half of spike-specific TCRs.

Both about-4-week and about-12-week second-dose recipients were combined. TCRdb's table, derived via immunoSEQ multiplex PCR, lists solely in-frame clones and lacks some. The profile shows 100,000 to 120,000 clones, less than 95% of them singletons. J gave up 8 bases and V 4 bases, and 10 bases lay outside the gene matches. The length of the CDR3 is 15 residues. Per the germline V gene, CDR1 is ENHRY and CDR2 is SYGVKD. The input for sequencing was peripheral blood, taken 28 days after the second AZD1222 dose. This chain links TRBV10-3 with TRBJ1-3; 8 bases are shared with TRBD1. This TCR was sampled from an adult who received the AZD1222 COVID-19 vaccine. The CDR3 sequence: CAISALTGVVDTIYF. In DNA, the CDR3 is TGTGCCATCAGTGCCTTGACAGGGGTCGTGGACACCATATATTTT.